The source of this T cell receptor beta chain is a study of vaccination and CD4 T cells after COVID-19. The assay that was used to sequence DNA from cultured CD4+ T cells was the Oncomine TCR Beta short-read assay. From the PCR reads, TCRdb called clonotypes with MiXCR, one entry per CDR3 protein. The sample records 15,000 to 20,000 distinct CDR3 sequences, roughly two fifths being singletons. The treatment here: roughly nine-day PBMC culture with coronavirus spike peptide pools or control peptides (ViraFEST assay). With respect to this clonotype: Its antigen is not known.

The germline CDR1 and CDR2 sequences are SGHRS and YFSETQ. The V and J ends lost 4 bases and 3 bases, in that order; junction bases with no gene match: 17. The CDR3 is made up of 20 amino acids. Material: CD4+ T cells from blood, cultured in vitro. The J gene is TRBJ1-6, the V gene TRBV5-1, with 9 bases matching TRBD1. The receptor's source is a human donor who had recovered from COVID-19. The CDR3: CASSQRKGSGTGNYNSPLHF. The CDR3 DNA follows: TGCGCCAGCAGCCAAAGGAAGGGTTCCGGGACAGGGAACTATAATTCACCCCTCCACTTT.